A selection of T cell receptor beta chains follows, all from one sample in a study of blood T cell repertoires in COVID-19. Repertoires were generated with immunoSEQ multiplex PCR, while TCRdb's copy carries only in-frame clones and drops some. The sample has approximately 190,000 clones, approximately 84% seen once; the top ten hold 6.9%. The sample comprised peripheral blood. The source is a human donor with acute or convalescent COVID-19. The donor label of this sample is uncertain. Both conserved end residues are part of each CDR3. A D gene is named only where the DNA matches it firmly. The size field is filled for only some rows; it gives once, few, many or a size class.

V gene	D gene	J gene	clone size	CDR3 protein	CDR3 DNA
TRBV7-3	NA	TRBJ2-3	NA	CASSRTPADTQYF	TGTGCCAGCAGCAGGACTCCTGCGGATACGCAGTATTTT
TRBV14	TRBD1	TRBJ2-3	NA	CASSPIQGTAPWPDTQYF	TGTGCCAGCAGCCCGATTCAGGGGACAGCACCGTGGCCAGATACGCAGTATTTT
TRBV3-1/TRBV3-2	TRBD2	TRBJ2-7	NA	CASSQEAGGPHEQYF	TGTGCCAGCAGCCAAGAGGCGGGAGGGCCTCACGAGCAGTACTTC
TRBV29-1	NA	TRBJ1-1	NA	CSGTAGGGTEAFF	TGCAGCGGTACAGCGGGCGGAGGCACTGAAGCTTTCTTT
TRBV6-6	NA	TRBJ1-1	few	CASRNTGTVGTEAFF	TGTGCCAGCAGGAATACAGGCACTGTCGGCACTGAAGCTTTCTTT
TRBV9	TRBD1	TRBJ1-3	few	CASSVGTGINTIYF	TGTGCCAGCAGCGTAGGGACAGGAATTAACACCATATATTTT
TRBV7-9	TRBD2	TRBJ2-7	NA	CASSTDARGSRERPYEQYF	TGTGCCAGCAGTACGGACGCCCGCGGGAGCCGCGAAAGGCCCTACGAGCAGTACTTC
TRBV6-6	TRBD2	TRBJ2-7	few	CASSHDGTSGSFYEQYF	TGTGCCAGCAGTCACGACGGGACTAGCGGGAGTTTCTACGAGCAGTACTTC
TRBV28	TRBD2	TRBJ2-1	NA	CASSRHLAGVNNEQFF	TGTGCCAGCAGTCGACATCTAGCGGGTGTTAACAATGAGCAGTTCTTC
TRBV7-9	TRBD1	TRBJ1-5	NA	CASSSSSGQLNQPQHF	TGTGCCAGCAGCTCGTCCTCGGGACAGTTGAATCAGCCCCAGCATTTT
TRBV21-1	NA	TRBJ2-7	NA	CASSKGDRGKAYEQYF	TGTGCCAGCAGCAAAGGGGACAGGGGGAAGGCCTACGAGCAGTACTTC
TRBV7-2	TRBD2	TRBJ2-7	NA	CASSPRGSGTSYEQYF	TGTGCCAGCAGCCCTAGGGGTAGCGGGACCAGCTACGAGCAGTACTTC
TRBV28	NA	TRBJ1-5	NA	CASHTAGQPQHF	TGTGCCAGTCATACGGCAGGTCAGCCCCAGCATTTT
TRBV19	TRBD1	TRBJ1-1	NA	CATWGGTGLRLNTEAFF	TGTGCCACCTGGGGGGGGACAGGCCTTAGACTCAACACTGAAGCTTTCTTT
TRBV5-8	NA	TRBJ1-5	NA	CASSLMPQGISNQPQHF	TGTGCCAGCAGCTTAATGCCACAGGGTATCAGCAATCAGCCCCAGCATTTT
TRBV5-1	NA	TRBJ2-2	NA	CASSYQGEDGELFF	TGCGCCAGCAGCTATCAGGGGGAGGACGGGGAGCTGTTTTTT
TRBV30	NA	TRBJ1-3	NA	CAWRYSSGNTIYF	TGTGCCTGGAGATATAGCTCTGGAAACACCATATATTTT
TRBV18	TRBD1	TRBJ1-1	NA	CASSQSDRDTEAFF	TGTGCCAGCTCACAATCGGACAGGGACACTGAAGCTTTCTTT
TRBV2	NA	TRBJ1-1	NA	CASNRERTEAFF	TGTGCCAGCAACAGGGAGCGGACTGAAGCTTTCTTT
TRBV28	NA	TRBJ1-1	once	CASSGGKSTEAFF	TGTGCCAGCAGCGGGGGAAAGAGCACTGAAGCTTTCTTT
TRBV9	NA	TRBJ1-1	NA	CASSVGQGKSTEAFF	TGTGCCAGCAGCGTAGGCCAGGGAAAGAGCACTGAAGCTTTCTTT
TRBV24-1	NA	TRBJ2-2	NA	CATSGVRANTGELFF	TGTGCCACCAGTGGGGTGAGGGCGAACACCGGGGAGCTGTTTTTT
TRBV6-5	TRBD1	TRBJ1-1	NA	CASSPGTATEAFF	TGTGCCAGCAGCCCCGGGACAGCCACTGAAGCTTTCTTT
TRBV10-2	NA	TRBJ1-2	NA	CASRGGELGYTF	TGCGCCAGCAGGGGAGGGGAGCTTGGCTACACCTTC
TRBV19	NA	TRBJ2-2	once	CASSIISRRGTGELFF	TGTGCCAGTAGTATAATTTCGAGGAGGGGTACCGGGGAGCTGTTTTTT
TRBV9	NA	TRBJ1-1	NA	CASTKRYGDTEAFF	TGTGCCAGCACCAAAAGATACGGGGACACTGAAGCTTTCTTT
TRBV20-1	TRBD1	TRBJ2-7	NA	CSGTDSYEQYF	TGCAGCGGGACAGATTCCTACGAGCAGTACTTC
TRBV27	NA	TRBJ2-7	NA	CASSPLGGIYEQYF	TGTGCCAGCAGTCCCCTTGGCGGGATCTACGAGCAGTACTTC
TRBV11-1	TRBD2	TRBJ2-1	NA	CASSLVTSGANEQFF	TGTGCCAGCAGCTTAGTGACTAGCGGCGCCAATGAGCAGTTCTTC
TRBV19	NA	TRBJ2-7	NA	CASSIVRGTPYEQYF	TGTGCCAGTAGTATAGTACGGGGGACCCCCTACGAGCAGTACTTC
TRBV18	TRBD2	TRBJ2-2	once	CASSKSGTTGLAGSEASGELFF	TGTGCCAGCTCAAAGTCCGGGACAACAGGACTAGCGGGCTCCGAAGCGTCCGGGGAGCTGTTTTTT
TRBV2	NA	TRBJ1-5	NA	CASRGQGLSNQPQHF	TGTGCCAGCAGGGGGCAGGGGTTAAGCAATCAGCCCCAGCATTTT